Below, one TCR beta chain is given with its context. Its specificity is unknown. These data belong to a study of cytomegalovirus exposure and HLA in healthy donors. For the study at large: Falling in the Caucasian-associated ancestry cluster were approximately 86% of 398 genotyped donors.

Researchers ran the PCR with 60 Vbeta and 13 Jbeta primers. Produced via immunoSEQ multiplex PCR; TCRdb's table is partial and in-frame only. This sample has under 200,000 clones, with 70% to 80% found just once. Whole-study results and caveats: In a later analysis, at a false discovery rate of 0.05, 16,951 TCR beta sequences were associated with HLA alleles. Within an earlier analysis, most TCR beta V segments proved productive either about 87% or about 30% of the time. Follow-up analysis found HLA locus-dependent TCR association rates, highest for DRB1 and lowest for HLA-C.

Germline-derived CDR1 and CDR2 are SEHNR and FQNEAQ (reference sequence). The CDR3 loop spans 14 amino acids. Trimming cost V 8 bases and J 5 bases, with 15 bases left between them. The clonotype comes from a woman aged 30 to 39 in good health and CMV-seropositive. The chain carries TRBV7-9 and TRBJ1-4, with no clear D. Source material: PBMCs. The CDR3 loop reads CASGAELLNEKLFF. The DNA for the CDR3 is TGTGCCAGCGGAGCTGAACTCTTGAATGAAAAACTGTTTTTT.